These 12 T cell receptor beta chains share one sample of origin, sequenced in a study of CD8+CD57+ T cells in acquired aplastic anemia. The TCR beta profiling, which covered VDJ combination and CDR3 sequence, was carried out using genomic DNA as the template. TCRdb independently ran MiXCR on the reads; one entry per CDR3 protein. The sample includes 400,000 to 500,000 distinct CDR3 sequences, just under 70% of them seen just once. The sequenced sample was sorted CD4+, CD8+, or CD8+CD57+ T cells (not recorded which) from PBMCs. These receptors originate from a human donor in good health, serving as a control.

This rearrangement joins TRBV6-1 to TRBJ2-7, with 7 positions matching TRBD1. V gave up 7 bases and J gave up 10 bases; unmatched junction bases: 13. CDR1 MNHNS and CDR2 SASEGT come from the germline V gene. This CDR3 spans 13 amino acids. CDR3 loop: CASTRGGGSSQYF. As DNA, the CDR3 is TGTGCCAGCACCAGAGGGGGCGGGTCGTCACAGTACTTC.

The chain is built from TRBV7-3 and TRBJ1-1; D remains unclear. Germline CDR1 is SGHTA and CDR2 is FQGTGA. The V gene lost 5 bases and the J gene lost 14 bases, with 27 bases spanning the gap. The CDR3 has 15 amino acids. As DNA, the CDR3 is TGTGCCAGCAGCGAATCCCTTGGGGTCACCGAAGCTTTCTTCTTT. This codes for CASSESLGVTEAFFF.

The genes are TRBV5-1 and TRBJ2-3; D ambiguous. This CDR3 contains 17 residues. Germline V lookup: CDR1 SGHRS, CDR2 YFSETQ. Deletions cut 0 bases from V and 1 base from J, with 15 bases between. The CDR3 loop reads CASSLEPPKLGTDTQYF. DNA for the CDR3: TGCGCCAGCAGCTTGGAGCCCCCGAAGCTCGGCACAGATACGCAGTATTTT.

Concerning this clonotype itself: Sequence at one end of the junction differs from germline and may be a read error. The chain uses TRBV7-2 and TRBJ1-2; no firm D call. This CDR3 region has 14 residues. Germline loops: CDR1 SGHTA, CDR2 FQGNSA. The CDR3 spells CASSLAPTDITDTF. The CDR3 DNA follows: TGTGCCAGCAGCTTAGCGCCTACAGACATCACAGATACGTTC.

About this clonotype: Sequence at one end of the junction differs from germline and may be a read error. The chain uses TRBV7-9 and TRBJ1-6, with D uncertain. This CDR3 comprises 14 residues. Germline CDR1 is SEHNR and CDR2 is FQNEAQ (reference sequence). CDR3 bases: TGTGCCAGCAGCCAAGGACGGGCCACTTCTCCGCACTATTTT. This translates into CASSQGRATSPHYF.

This clonotype occurred a few times. This chain connects TRBV10-3 to TRBJ2-7, with 7 positions matching TRBD2. Trimming cost V 6 bases and J 4 bases; bases outside gene matches: 9. This CDR3 is 14 amino acids long. Germline V gene data show CDR1 as ENHRY and CDR2 as SYGVKD. CDR3 region: CAIRAGDLGYEQYF. The DNA of the CDR3 is TGTGCCATCAGGGCGGGGGACCTAGGATACGAGCAGTACTTC.

This clonotype has at least ten counts. This chain connects TRBV6-2 or TRBV6-3 to TRBJ2-7; D might be TRBD2 (5 bases). The CDR3 loop spans 15 amino acids. Germline V gene data show CDR1 as MNHEY and CDR2 as SVGEGT. Trimming took off 1 base at V and 7 bases at J, with 17 bases between the two ends. CDR3 DNA: TGTGCCAGCAGTTACTTACAGATCCCGGGGTTAGAGCAGTACTTC. It codes for CASSYLQIPGLEQYF.

The chain employs TRBV9 and TRBJ1-4; no clear D. This CDR3 region has 16 residues. V was pared by 2 bases and J by 7 bases, with 18 bases between. Germline-derived CDR1 and CDR2 are SGDLS and YYNGEE. DNA of the CDR3: TGTGCCAGCAGCGTCCCTTCAACGGGATGTGGTGAAAAACTGTTTTTT. Translation: CASSVPSTGCGEKLFF.

The chain links TRBV20-1 to TRBJ2-7; TRBD1 might be the D (5 bases). Trimming cost V 5 bases and J 5 bases, with 19 bases left between them. CDR3 length: 14 amino acids. Germline values: CDR1 DFQATT, CDR2 SNEGSKA (reference sequence). CDR3 loop: CSAHRQQGQDEQYF. The CDR3 DNA follows: TGCAGTGCTCATCGCCAGCAGGGCCAGGACGAGCAGTACTTC.

The chain joins TRBV11-3 to TRBJ2-5; no reliable D call. Per the germline V gene, CDR1 is SGHNT and CDR2 is YENEEA. V was shortened by 3 bases and J by 12 bases, with 11 bases between the two germline ends. CDR3 length equals 11 residues. CDR3: CASSFAKSKYF. DNA of the CDR3: TGTGCCAGCAGCTTTGCGAAGAGTAAGTACTTC. The full variable domain, completed using reference TRBV11-3 and TRBJ2-5, is EAGVVQSPRYKIIEKKQPVAFWCNPISGHNTLYWYLQNLGQGPELLIRYENEEAVDDSQLPKDRFSAERLKGVDSTLKIQPAELGDSAVYLCASSFAKSKYFGPGTRLLVL.

This CDR3 is CSARDGGGANLQFF. The CDR3 DNA sequence: TGCAGTGCTAGAGATGGGGGGGGGGCCAATCTTCAGTTCTTC. The rearrangement joins TRBV20-1 to TRBJ2-1; the D gene is possibly TRBD2 (7 bases). Per the germline V gene, CDR1 is DFQATT and CDR2 is SNEGSKA (reference sequence). The CDR3 extends over 14 amino acids. Trimming shortened V by 0 bases and J by 13 bases, and 19 bases separated the two germline ends.

This clonotype was seen at least ten times. J is TRBJ2-5 and V is TRBV20-1, with 7 bases identical to TRBD2. The CDR3 covers 13 residues. Trimming took 1 base from V and 3 from J; bases not matched to a gene: 2. CDR1 and CDR2 (germline): DFQATT, SNEGSKA (reference sequence). CDR3 sequence (DNA): TGCAGTGCTAGAGTTGCGGGGGAAGAGACCCAGTACTTC. Translating it yields CSARVAGEETQYF.